This TCR beta chain was captured in a study of technical replicates of blood from a few donors. TCRdb keeps only in-frame clones here, not all; method: immunoSEQ multiplex PCR. Of approximately 75,000 clones detected, 95% to 98% appear once; the ten largest clones hold under 0.3%. This CDR3 region has 16 residues. The germline gives CDR1 MDHEN, CDR2 SYDVKM. The ends lost 5 bases at V and 0 bases at J; junction bases unmatched: 6. The sequence derives from a human donor in good health. The chain couples TRBV28 to TRBJ2-5; 10 bases align to TRBD2. The sequencing input was T cells isolated from PBMCs. The CDR3 spells CASSPAGLADQETQYF. The CDR3 DNA reads as TGTGCCAGCAGTCCCGCCGGACTAGCGGACCAAGAGACCCAGTACTTC.